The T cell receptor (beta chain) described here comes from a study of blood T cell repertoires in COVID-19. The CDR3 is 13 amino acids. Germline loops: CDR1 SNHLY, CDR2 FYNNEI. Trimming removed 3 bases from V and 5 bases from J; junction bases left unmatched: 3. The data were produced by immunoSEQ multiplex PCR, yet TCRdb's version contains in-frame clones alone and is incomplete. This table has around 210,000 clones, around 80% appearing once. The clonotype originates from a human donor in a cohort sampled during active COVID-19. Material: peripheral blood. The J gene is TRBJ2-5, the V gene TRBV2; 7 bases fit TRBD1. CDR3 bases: TGTGCCAGCAGTGAGACAGGGCTGGAGACCCAGTACTTC. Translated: CASSETGLETQYF.